This T cell receptor (beta chain) was observed in a study of T cells in Graves' hyperthyroidism and ophthalmopathy. The diagnoses drew upon clinical symptoms, serum thyroxine and TRAb, thyroid ultrasound and orbital computed tomography. As to this clonotype: Given a much more abundant clone one base away, this may be a read error.

TCR beta CDR3 regions were amplified from RNA. Researchers ran a first-round RT-PCR on the TCR CDR3 using the HTBI primer set. TCRdb recomputed calls from the multiplex PCR reads with MiXCR, one row per CDR3 protein. The data contain 660,000 or so distinct CDR3 sequences, about 45% of them seen just once; the ten biggest clones take up about 7.2%. The receptor was derived from an adult man with Graves' disease, either hyperthyroidism or ophthalmopathy (not recorded which). Sequencing was done on a sample of peripheral blood or thyroid tissue (not recorded which).

The CDR3 reads CIVALTSGNTIYF. CDR3 DNA sequence: TGCATCGTTGCACTTACCTCTGGAAACACCATATATTTT. The V and J genes are TRBV29-1 and TRBJ1-3; no reliable D call. This CDR3 contains 13 residues. Germline V CDR1 and CDR2: SQVTM, ANQGSEA.